The next 18 T cell receptor beta chains were all read from a single sample in a study of control samples from healthy donors and cancer patients. Clones were sequenced by immunoSEQ multiplex PCR, and TCRdb holds only the in-frame ones, with some missing. The sample carries about 19,000 clones, less than 90% recorded once. The sample consisted of PBMCs. These receptors were collected from a woman in her seventies with lung cancer.

The chain has TRBV27 and TRBJ2-2; no clear D gene. The V gene's germline CDR1 is MNHEY and CDR2 SMNVEV (reference sequence). The CDR3 is made up of 14 amino acids. Between the trimmed V and J ends, which lost 6 bases and 3 bases, there was a span of 11 bases. The CDR3 loop is CASSYPGYTGELFF. CDR3 nucleotides: TGTGCCAGCAGCTATCCAGGCTACACCGGGGAGCTGTTTTTT.

The CDR3: CASSQDTIGGYYNEQFF. The CDR3 bases are TGTGCCAGCAGCCAAGATACCATCGGCGGGTACTACAATGAGCAGTTCTTC. The chain is built from TRBV14 and TRBJ2-1; D is perhaps TRBD2 (5 bases). CDR1 and CDR2 (germline): SGHDN, FVKESK. V was trimmed by 0 bases and J by 3 bases, leaving 15 bases between them. This CDR3 spans 17 amino acids.

In nucleotides, the CDR3 is TGTGCCAGCAGAAGGGCCCGGCGGGAGGGCTCAATGGGAAACACCGGGGAGCTGTTTTTT. Translating gives CASRRARREGSMGNTGELFF. The chain employs TRBV7-8 and TRBJ2-2; 9 bases fit TRBD2. V gave up 6 bases and J gave up 2 bases; unmatched junction bases: 19. The CDR3 length is 20 residues. The germline V gene has CDR1 SGHVS and CDR2 FQNEAQ.

J is TRBJ1-2 and V is TRBV19, with TRBD1 as a possible D gene (5 bases). V was cut by 4 bases and J by 8 bases, with 11 bases left in between. The length of the CDR3 is 12 residues. Germline lookup yields CDR1 LNHDA and CDR2 SQIVND (reference sequence). The DNA of the CDR3 is TGTGCCAGTAGTAGCCCCTGGGACGGCTACACCTTC. Translated, it gives CASSSPWDGYTF. Combining the CDR3 with reference TRBV19 and TRBJ1-2 gives the whole variable domain DGGITQSPKYLFRKEGQNVTLSCEQNLNHDAMYWYRQDPGQGLRLIYYSQIVNDFQKGDIAEGYSVSREKKESFPLTVTSAQKNPTAFYLCASSSPWDGYTFGSGTRLTVV.

This clone came up once. J is TRBJ1-2 and V is TRBV5-8, with D unresolved. Trimming shortened V by 4 bases and J by 3 bases, and 7 bases separated the two germline ends. CDR1 and CDR2 from the germline V gene are SGHTS and YDEGEE. The CDR3 covers 12 residues. The CDR3 is CASSRPYYGYTF. The DNA for the CDR3 is TGTGCCAGCAGCAGACCTTACTATGGCTACACCTTC.

In nucleotides, the CDR3 is TGTGCCAGCAGCATTCGACAGGGGGGGACCGGGGAGCTGTTTTTT. It codes for CASSIRQGGTGELFF. The rearrangement links TRBV3-1 (or the pseudogene TRBV3-2) to TRBJ2-2; the match to TRBD1 covers 9 bases. The V gene end was trimmed by 5 bases and the J gene end by 5 bases; junction bases not matched to a gene: 6. This CDR3 region has 15 residues. Germline CDR1 is LGHDT and CDR2 is YNNKEL (reference sequence).

V gene TRBV7-2 combines with J gene TRBJ1-1; tentatively, D is TRBD1 (5 bases). V was shortened by 4 bases and J by 6 bases, with 15 bases between the two germline ends. Germline V gene sequence: CDR1 SGHTA, CDR2 FQGNSA. This CDR3 spans 14 amino acids. The CDR3 region is CASSSDRGAPEAFF. In nucleotides, the CDR3 is TGTGCCAGCAGCTCAGACAGAGGGGCTCCTGAAGCTTTCTTT.

V and J are TRBV11-2 and TRBJ2-1; D possibly corresponds to TRBD2 (6 bases). Germline V gives CDR1 SGHAT, CDR2 FQNNGV. Trimming shortened V by 0 bases and J by 16 bases, and 13 bases separated the two germline ends. The CDR3 has 12 residues. Written as DNA, the CDR3 is TGTGCCAGCAGCTTAGATCGAGTAGCGGTATTCTTC. It specifies CASSLDRVAVFF.

The V and J genes are TRBV30 and TRBJ2-3; possible D gene TRBD2, 6 bases. Trimming took 3 bases from V and 0 from J, leaving 13 bases between them. Germline lookup yields CDR1 GTSNPN and CDR2 SVGIG (reference sequence). This CDR3 comprises 15 residues. CDR3 loop: CAWRAPGTSTDTQYF. The CDR3 DNA reads as TGTGCCTGGAGGGCCCCCGGGACTAGCACAGATACGCAGTATTTT.

This rearrangement joins TRBV3-1 (or the pseudogene TRBV3-2) to TRBJ2-3; D gene unclear. Germline lookup yields CDR1 LGHDT and CDR2 YNNKEL (reference sequence). V gave up 4 bases and J gave up 0 bases, with 5 bases separating them. CDR3 length: 13 amino acids. CDR3 coding DNA: TGTGCCAGCAGCCGACCCAGCACAGATACGCAGTATTTT. Its protein product is CASSRPSTDTQYF.

The CDR3 nucleotides are TGTGCCAGCAGTTTTCAGTTCTACGAGCAGTACTTC. Protein product: CASSFQFYEQYF. The genes are TRBV28 and TRBJ2-7, with unresolved D. Trimming took off 3 bases at V and 3 bases at J, with 6 bases between the two ends. The CDR3 covers 12 residues. CDR1 and CDR2 (germline): MDHEN, SYDVKM.

The V and J genes are TRBV23-1 and TRBJ2-3; TRBD2 matches at 11 bases. TRBV23-1 is placed among ORFs of uncertain function. The V segment lost 0 bases and the J segment 4 bases; nucleotides outside the gene matches: 6. This CDR3 is 17 amino acids long. As DNA, the CDR3 is TGCGCCAGCAGTCAATCTCTCATAGCGGGAGGGCCAGATACGCAGTATTTT. It translates to CASSQSLIAGGPDTQYF.

The chain joins TRBV24-1 to TRBJ2-1; D is perhaps TRBD2 (6 bases). This CDR3 is 16 amino acids long. The germline CDR1 and CDR2 sequences are KGHDR and SFDVKD. V lost 4 bases and J 7 bases, leaving 19 bases between the germline ends. The CDR3 is CATSDRGLPGGNEQFF. CDR3 coding DNA: TGTGCCACCAGTGACCGTGGACTACCCGGAGGGAATGAGCAGTTCTTC.

The chain is built from TRBV4-2 and TRBJ2-7; tentative D call: TRBD2 (6 bases). V was trimmed by 0 bases and J by 0 bases, leaving 9 bases between them. This CDR3 has 15 amino acids. Germline CDR1 reads LGHNA; CDR2 reads YNFKEQ. The CDR3 is CASSQDAGSSYEQYF. In nucleotides, the CDR3 is TGTGCCAGCAGCCAAGATGCGGGAAGCTCCTACGAGCAGTACTTC.

The gene calls are TRBV11-2 and TRBJ2-2; TRBD2 matches at 9 bases. The germline gives CDR1 SGHAT, CDR2 FQNNGV. This CDR3 spans 15 amino acids. Germline trimming cut 4 bases from V and 5 bases from J; bases unmatched to any gene: 5. CDR3 DNA sequence: TGTGCCAGCAGCTCGAGCGGGGGGCGGACCGGGGAGCTGTTTTTT. The encoded protein is CASSSSGGRTGELFF. The entire variable domain, with the rest obtained from reference TRBV11-2 and TRBJ2-2, is as follows: EAGVAQSPRYKIIEKRQSVAFWCNPISGHATLYWYQQILGQGPKLLIQFQNNGVVDDSQLPKDRFSAERLKGVDSTLKIQPAKLEDSAVYLCASSSSGGRTGELFFGEGSRLTVL.

The V call is TRBV2, the J call TRBJ2-2; D remains ambiguous. The CDR3 totals 11 residues. Trimming shortened V by 8 bases and J by 5 bases, and 6 bases separated the two germline ends. Germline-derived CDR1 and CDR2 are SNHLY and FYNNEI. The CDR3 DNA sequence: TGTGCCAGCCAAGGGACCGGGGAGCTGTTTTTT. It codes for CASQGTGELFF.

This clone was observed a handful of times. V gene TRBV28 combines with J gene TRBJ1-5; 8 bases agree with TRBD1. The CDR3 extends over 15 amino acids. The V segment lost 7 bases and the J segment 0 bases; nucleotides outside the gene matches: 5. CDR1 MDHEN and CDR2 SYDVKM come from the germline V gene. This chain's CDR3 is CASISGQASNQPQHF. In nucleotides, the CDR3 is TGTGCCAGCATTTCGGGACAGGCTAGCAATCAGCCCCAGCATTTT.

The gene calls are TRBV9 and TRBJ1-2, with D perhaps matching TRBD1 (6 bases). From germline, CDR1 is SGDLS and CDR2 YYNGEE. V dropped 3 bases and J dropped 2 bases, with 14 bases sitting between them. The CDR3 contains 15 residues. CDR3 in amino acids: CASSGMNTGNYGYTF. CDR3 DNA sequence: TGTGCCAGCAGCGGTATGAACACAGGGAACTATGGCTACACCTTC.